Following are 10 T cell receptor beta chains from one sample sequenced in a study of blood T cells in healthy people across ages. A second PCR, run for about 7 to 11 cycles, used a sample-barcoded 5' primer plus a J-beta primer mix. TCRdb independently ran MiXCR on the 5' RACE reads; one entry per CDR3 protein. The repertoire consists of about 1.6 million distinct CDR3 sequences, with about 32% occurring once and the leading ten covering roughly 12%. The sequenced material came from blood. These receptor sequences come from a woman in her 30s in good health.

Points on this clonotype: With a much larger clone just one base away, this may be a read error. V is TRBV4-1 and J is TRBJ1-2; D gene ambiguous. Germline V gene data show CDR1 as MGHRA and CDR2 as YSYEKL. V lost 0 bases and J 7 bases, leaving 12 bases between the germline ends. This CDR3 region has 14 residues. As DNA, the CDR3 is TGCGCCAGCAGCCAAGAGCACCCGGGCTGTGGCTACACCTTC. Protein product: CASSQEHPGCGYTF.

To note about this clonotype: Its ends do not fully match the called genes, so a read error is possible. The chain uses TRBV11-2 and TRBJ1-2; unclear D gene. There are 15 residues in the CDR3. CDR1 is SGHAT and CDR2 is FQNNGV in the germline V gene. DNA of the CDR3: TGTGCCAGCAGTCCCACGATGGCGGCAGACTATGACTACACCTTC. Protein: CASSPTMAADYDYTF.

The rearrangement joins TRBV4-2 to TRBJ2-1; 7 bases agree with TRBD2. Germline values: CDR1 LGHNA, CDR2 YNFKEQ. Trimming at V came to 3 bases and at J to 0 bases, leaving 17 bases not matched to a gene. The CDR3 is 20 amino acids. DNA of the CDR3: TGTGCCAGCAGCCAGGGAAAAAGTAGACTAGCACTGAGCTCCTACAATGAGCAGTTCTTC. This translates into CASSQGKSRLALSSYNEQFF.

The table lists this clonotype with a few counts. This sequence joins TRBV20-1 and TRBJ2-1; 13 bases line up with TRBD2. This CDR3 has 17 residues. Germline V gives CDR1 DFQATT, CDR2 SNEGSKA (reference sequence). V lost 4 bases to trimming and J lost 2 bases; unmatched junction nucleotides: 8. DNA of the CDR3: TGCAGTGCTACTGGGACTAGCGGGGCCCTAGCCTACAATGAGCAGTTCTTC. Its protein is CSATGTSGALAYNEQFF.

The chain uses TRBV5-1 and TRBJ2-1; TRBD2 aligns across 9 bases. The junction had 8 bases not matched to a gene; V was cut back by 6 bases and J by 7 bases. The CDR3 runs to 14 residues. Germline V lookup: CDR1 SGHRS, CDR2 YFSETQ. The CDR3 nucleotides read TGCGCCAGCATCGGCGGGAGGGCCGGGAATGAGCAGTTCTTC. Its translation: CASIGGRAGNEQFF. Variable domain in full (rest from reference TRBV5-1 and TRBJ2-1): KAGVTQTPRYLIKTRGQQVTLSCSPISGHRSVSWYQQTPGQGLQFLFEYFSETQRNKGNFPGRFSGRQFSNSRSEMNVSTLELGDSALYLCASIGGRAGNEQFFGPGTRLTVL.

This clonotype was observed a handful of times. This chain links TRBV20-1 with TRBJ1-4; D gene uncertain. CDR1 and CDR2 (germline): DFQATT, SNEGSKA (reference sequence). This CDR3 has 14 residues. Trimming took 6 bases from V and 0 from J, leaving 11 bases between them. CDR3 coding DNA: TGCAGTGCGCTGCGGCGGGCAACTAATGAAAAACTGTTTTTT. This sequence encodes CSALRRATNEKLFF.

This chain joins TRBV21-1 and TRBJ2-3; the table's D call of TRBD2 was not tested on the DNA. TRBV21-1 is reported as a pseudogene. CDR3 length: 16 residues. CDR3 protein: CASSNQEAGDTDTQYF. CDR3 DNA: TGTGCCAGCAGCAATCAGGAAGCGGGGGACACAGATACGCAGTATTTT.

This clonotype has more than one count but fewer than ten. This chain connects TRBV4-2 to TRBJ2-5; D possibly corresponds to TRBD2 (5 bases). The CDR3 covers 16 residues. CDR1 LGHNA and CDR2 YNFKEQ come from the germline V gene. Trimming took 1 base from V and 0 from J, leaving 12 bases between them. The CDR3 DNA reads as TGTGCCAGCAGCCAAGTTGGAGCGGAGTACCAAGAGACCCAGTACTTC. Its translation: CASSQVGAEYQETQYF.

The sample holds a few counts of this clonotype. The CDR3 reads CASSPPGQNTGELFF. For the CDR3, the DNA is TGTGCCAGCAGCCCCCCGGGACAGAACACCGGGGAGCTGTTTTTT. The chain has TRBV14 and TRBJ2-2, with a weak D call TRBD1 (6 bases). CDR3 size: 15 residues. CDR1 is SGHDN, CDR2 FVKESK, per germline. Trimming shortened V by 4 bases and J by 1 base, and 10 bases separated the two germline ends.

In DNA form, the CDR3 reads TGTGCCACCAGCAGCCCAACTAGCGGGATTCAAGAGACCCAGTACTTC. This codes for CATSSPTSGIQETQYF. This chain uses TRBV15 with TRBJ2-5; the match to TRBD2 covers 10 bases. V gave up 3 bases and J gave up 2 bases; unmatched junction bases: 6. This CDR3 is 16 amino acids long. Germline V gene lookup returns CDR1 LNHNV and CDR2 YYDKDF (reference sequence).